The clone carrying this T cell receptor (beta chain) came up a few times. Its antigen remains unidentified. V shed 2 bases, J shed 2 bases, and the junction held 1 base outside the gene matches. From germline, CDR1 is SNHLY and CDR2 FYNNEI. The CDR3 length is 14 residues. The data are from a study of T cell repertoires in cytomegalovirus infection. Turning to the study itself: Through public TCR beta signatures, both CMV infection and matching HLA type were indicated.

One entry per CDR3 protein results from TCRdb running MiXCR on the reads. Seen here are roughly 150,000 distinct CDR3 sequences, 32% observed once, and the top ten hold 45% to 55%. This specimen was CD8+ T cells from cultured PBMCs, taken from culture after CMV antigen stimulation. This clonotype was obtained from a human donor in good health (CMV status not recorded). Some clones in this sample may be carry-over from other donors' samples. The chain links TRBV2 to TRBJ2-7, with 9 bases identical to TRBD1. The chain's CDR3 is CASSEWTGAYEQYF. The CDR3 DNA is TGTGCCAGCAGTGAATGGACAGGGGCCTACGAGCAGTACTTC.